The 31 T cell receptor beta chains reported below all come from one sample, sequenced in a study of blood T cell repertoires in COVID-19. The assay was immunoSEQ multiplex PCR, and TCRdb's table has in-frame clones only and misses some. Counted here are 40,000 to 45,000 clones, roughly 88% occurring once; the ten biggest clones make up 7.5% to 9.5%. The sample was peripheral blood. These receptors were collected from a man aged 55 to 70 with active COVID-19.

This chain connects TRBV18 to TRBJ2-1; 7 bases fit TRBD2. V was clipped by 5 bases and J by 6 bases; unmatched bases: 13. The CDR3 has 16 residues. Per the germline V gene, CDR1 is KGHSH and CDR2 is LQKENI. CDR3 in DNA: TGTGCCAGCTCATCGTTACTGGGCGGGAGTGGCAATGAGCAGTTCTTC. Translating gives CASSSLLGGSGNEQFF.

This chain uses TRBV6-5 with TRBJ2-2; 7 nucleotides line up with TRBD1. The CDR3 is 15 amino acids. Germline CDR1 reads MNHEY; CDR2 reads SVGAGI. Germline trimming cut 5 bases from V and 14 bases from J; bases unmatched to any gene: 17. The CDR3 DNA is TGTGCCAGCAGTACGAGACAGGGAAACCTTGACGGTCTGTTTTTT. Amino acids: CASSTRQGNLDGLFF.

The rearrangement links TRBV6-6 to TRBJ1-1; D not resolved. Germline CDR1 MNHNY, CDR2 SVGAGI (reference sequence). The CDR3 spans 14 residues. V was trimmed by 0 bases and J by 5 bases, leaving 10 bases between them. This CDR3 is CASSYSEAGTEAFF. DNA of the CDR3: TGTGCCAGCAGTTACTCGGAGGCGGGGACTGAAGCTTTCTTT.

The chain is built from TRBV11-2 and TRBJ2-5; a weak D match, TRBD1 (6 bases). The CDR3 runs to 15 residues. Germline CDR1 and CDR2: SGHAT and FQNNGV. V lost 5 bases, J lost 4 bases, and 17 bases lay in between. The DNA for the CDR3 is TGTGCCAGCAGCCCCAGCACCCGAGGGGGAGAGACCCAGTACTTC. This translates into CASSPSTRGGETQYF.

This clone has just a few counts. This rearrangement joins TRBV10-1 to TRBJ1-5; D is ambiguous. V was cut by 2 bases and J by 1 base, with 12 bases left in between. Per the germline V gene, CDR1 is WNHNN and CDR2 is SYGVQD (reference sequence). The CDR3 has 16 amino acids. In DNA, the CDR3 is TGCGCCAGCAGTGAGAAAGTGGGAGGAAGCAATCAGCCCCAGCATTTT. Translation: CASSEKVGGSNQPQHF.

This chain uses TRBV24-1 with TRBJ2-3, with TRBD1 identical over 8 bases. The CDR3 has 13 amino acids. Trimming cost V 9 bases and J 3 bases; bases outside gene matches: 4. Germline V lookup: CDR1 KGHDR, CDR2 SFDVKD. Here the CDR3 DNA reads TGTGCCACCGCGCGACAGGGGACAGATACGCAGTATTTT. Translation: CATARQGTDTQYF.

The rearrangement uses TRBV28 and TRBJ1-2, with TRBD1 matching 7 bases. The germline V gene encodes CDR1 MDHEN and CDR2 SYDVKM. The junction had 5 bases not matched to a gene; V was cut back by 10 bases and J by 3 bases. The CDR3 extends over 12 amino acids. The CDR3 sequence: CAINRGDYGYTF. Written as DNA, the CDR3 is TGTGCCATCAACAGGGGCGACTATGGCTACACCTTC.

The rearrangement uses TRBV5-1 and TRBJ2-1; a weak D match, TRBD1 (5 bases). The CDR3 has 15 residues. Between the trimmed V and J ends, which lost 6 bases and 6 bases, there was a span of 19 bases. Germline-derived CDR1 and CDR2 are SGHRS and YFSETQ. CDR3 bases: TGCGCCAGCATACTCCGGCAGGGCCCCATCAATGAGCAGTTCTTC. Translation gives CASILRQGPINEQFF.

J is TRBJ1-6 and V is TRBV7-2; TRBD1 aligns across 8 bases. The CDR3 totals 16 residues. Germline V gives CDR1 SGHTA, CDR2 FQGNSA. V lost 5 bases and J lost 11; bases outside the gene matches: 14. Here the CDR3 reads CASSESPGQDFAPLHF. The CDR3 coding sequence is TGTGCCAGCAGCGAATCTCCGGGACAGGATTTCGCACCCCTCCACTTT.

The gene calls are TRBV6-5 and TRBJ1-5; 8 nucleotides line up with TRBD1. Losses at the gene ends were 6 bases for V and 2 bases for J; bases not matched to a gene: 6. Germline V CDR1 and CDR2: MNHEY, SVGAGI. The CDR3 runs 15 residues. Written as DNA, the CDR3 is TGTGCCAGCAGCCTGACAGGGGAGGGCAATCAGCCCCAGCATTTT. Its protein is CASSLTGEGNQPQHF.

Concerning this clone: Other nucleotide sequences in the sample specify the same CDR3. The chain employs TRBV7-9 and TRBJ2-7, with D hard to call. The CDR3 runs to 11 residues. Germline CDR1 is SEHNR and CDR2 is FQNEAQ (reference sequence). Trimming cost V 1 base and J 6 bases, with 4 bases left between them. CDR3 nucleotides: TGTGCCAGCAGCTTAGTTAGCGAGCAGTACTTC. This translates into CASSLVSEQYF.

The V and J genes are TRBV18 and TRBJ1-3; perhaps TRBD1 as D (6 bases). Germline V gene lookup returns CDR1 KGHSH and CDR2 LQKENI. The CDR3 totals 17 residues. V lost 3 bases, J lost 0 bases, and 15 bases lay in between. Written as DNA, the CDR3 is TGTGCCAGCTCACCGCCAGGGGCCTTTCGCTCTGGAAACACCATATATTTT. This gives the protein CASSPPGAFRSGNTIYF. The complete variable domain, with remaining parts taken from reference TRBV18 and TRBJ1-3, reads NAGVMQNPRHLVRRRGQEARLRCSPMKGHSHVYWYRQLPEEGLKFMVYLQKENIIDESGMPKERFSAEFPKEGPSILRIQQVVRGDSAAYFCASSPPGAFRSGNTIYFGEGSWLTVV.

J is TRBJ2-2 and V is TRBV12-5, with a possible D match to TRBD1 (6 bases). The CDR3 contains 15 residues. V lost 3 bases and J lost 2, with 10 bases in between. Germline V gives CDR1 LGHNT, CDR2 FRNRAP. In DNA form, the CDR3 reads TGTGCTAGTGGTTTTCAGGGGCGAAACACCGGGGAGCTGTTTTTT. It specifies CASGFQGRNTGELFF.

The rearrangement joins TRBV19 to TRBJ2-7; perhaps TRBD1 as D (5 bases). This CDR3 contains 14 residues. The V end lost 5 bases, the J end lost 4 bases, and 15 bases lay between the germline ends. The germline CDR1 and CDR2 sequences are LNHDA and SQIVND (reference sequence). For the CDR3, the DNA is TGTGCCAGTAGTTCCAGGGCGGCTCCGTACGAGCAGTACTTC. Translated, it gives CASSSRAAPYEQYF. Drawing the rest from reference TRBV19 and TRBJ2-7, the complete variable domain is DGGITQSPKYLFRKEGQNVTLSCEQNLNHDAMYWYRQDPGQGLRLIYYSQIVNDFQKGDIAEGYSVSREKKESFPLTVTSAQKNPTAFYLCASSSRAAPYEQYFGPGTRLTVT.

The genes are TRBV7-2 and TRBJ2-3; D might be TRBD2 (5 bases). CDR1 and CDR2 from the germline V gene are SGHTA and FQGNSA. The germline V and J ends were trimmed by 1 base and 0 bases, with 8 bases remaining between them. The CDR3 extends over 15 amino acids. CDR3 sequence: CASSLGEFSTDTQYF. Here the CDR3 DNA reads TGTGCCAGCAGCTTAGGGGAGTTCAGCACAGATACGCAGTATTTT.

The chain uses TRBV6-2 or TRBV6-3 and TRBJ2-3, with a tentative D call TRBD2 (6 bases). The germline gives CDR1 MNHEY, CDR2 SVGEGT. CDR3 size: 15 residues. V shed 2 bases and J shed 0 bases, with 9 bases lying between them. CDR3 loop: CASSYERASTDTQYF. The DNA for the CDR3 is TGTGCCAGCAGTTACGAGCGGGCGAGCACAGATACGCAGTATTTT.

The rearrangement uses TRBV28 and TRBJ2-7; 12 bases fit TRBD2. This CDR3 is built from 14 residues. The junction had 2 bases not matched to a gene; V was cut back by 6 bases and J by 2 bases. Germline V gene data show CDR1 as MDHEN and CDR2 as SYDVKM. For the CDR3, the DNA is TGTGCCAGCAGGACTAGCGGGGGTACCTACGAGCAGTACTTC. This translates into CASRTSGGTYEQYF.

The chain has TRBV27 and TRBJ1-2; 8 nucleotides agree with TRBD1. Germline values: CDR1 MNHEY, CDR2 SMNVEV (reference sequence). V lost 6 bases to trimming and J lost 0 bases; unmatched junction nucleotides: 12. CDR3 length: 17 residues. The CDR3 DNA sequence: TGTGCCAGCAGCCCAAACCCCTGGACAGGGTCTAACTATGGCTACACCTTC. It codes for CASSPNPWTGSNYGYTF.

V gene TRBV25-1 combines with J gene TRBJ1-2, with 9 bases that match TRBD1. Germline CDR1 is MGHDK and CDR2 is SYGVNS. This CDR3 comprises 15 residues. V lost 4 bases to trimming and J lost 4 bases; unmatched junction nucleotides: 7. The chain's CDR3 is CASSGSATGGYGYTF. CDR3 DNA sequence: TGTGCCAGCAGTGGGTCCGCGACAGGGGGCTATGGCTACACCTTC.

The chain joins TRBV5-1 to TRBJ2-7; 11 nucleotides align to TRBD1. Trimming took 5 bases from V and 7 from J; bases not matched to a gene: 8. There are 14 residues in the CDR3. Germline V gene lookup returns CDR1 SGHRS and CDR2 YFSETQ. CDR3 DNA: TGCGCCAGCAGGGTAGGACAGGGGGCTGAGGAGCAGTACTTC. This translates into CASRVGQGAEEQYF.

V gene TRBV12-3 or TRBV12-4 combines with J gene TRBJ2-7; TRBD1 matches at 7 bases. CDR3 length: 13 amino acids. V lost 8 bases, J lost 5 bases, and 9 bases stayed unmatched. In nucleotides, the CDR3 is TGTGCCAGCGGGCCGACAGGGAGCAACGAGCAGTACTTC. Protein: CASGPTGSNEQYF.

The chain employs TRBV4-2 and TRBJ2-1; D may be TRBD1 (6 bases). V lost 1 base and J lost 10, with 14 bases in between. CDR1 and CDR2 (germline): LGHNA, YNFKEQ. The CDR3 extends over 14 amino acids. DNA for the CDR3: TGTGCCAGCAGCCAAGGACAGGCGACGGGAGAGCAGTTCTTC. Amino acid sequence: CASSQGQATGEQFF.

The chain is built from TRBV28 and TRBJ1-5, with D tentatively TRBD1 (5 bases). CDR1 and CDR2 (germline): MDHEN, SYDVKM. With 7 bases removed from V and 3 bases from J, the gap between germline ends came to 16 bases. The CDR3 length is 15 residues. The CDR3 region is CASIVDSTDNQPQHF. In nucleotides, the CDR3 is TGTGCCAGCATTGTAGACAGTACAGACAATCAGCCCCAGCATTTT.

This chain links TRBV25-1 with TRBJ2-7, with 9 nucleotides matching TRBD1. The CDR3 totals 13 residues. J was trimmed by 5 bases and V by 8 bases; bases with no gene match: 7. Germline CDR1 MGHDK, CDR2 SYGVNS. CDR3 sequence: CASGTGTIDEQYF. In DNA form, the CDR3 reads TGTGCCAGCGGGACAGGGACCATCGACGAGCAGTACTTC.

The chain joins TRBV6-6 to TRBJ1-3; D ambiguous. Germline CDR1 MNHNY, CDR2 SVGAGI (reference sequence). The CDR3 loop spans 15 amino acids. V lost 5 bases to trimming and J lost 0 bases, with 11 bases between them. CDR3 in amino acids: CASSRYRDSGNTIYF. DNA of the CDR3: TGTGCCAGCAGTCGATACCGGGACTCTGGAAACACCATATATTTT.

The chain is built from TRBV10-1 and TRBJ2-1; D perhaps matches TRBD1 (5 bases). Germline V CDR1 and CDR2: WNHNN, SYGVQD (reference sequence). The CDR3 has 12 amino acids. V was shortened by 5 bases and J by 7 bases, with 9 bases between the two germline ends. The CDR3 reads CASSLGVNEQFF. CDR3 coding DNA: TGCGCCAGCAGTTTAGGGGTGAATGAGCAGTTCTTC.

The CDR3 DNA reads TGTGCCAGCAGTTACTCGCTTTTACAGGGGCATTTCGCTGAAGCTTTCTTT. Amino acids: CASSYSLLQGHFAEAFF. This rearrangement joins TRBV6-2 or TRBV6-3 to TRBJ1-1; TRBD1 agrees at 7 bases. V lost 0 bases and J lost 6; bases outside the gene matches: 13. Germline V gene data show CDR1 as MNHEY and CDR2 as SVGEGT. This CDR3 spans 17 amino acids.

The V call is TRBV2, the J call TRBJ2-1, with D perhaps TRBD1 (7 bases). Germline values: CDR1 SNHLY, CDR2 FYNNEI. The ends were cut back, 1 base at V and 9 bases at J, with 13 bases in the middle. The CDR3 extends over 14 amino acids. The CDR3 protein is CASSEEEGATEQFF. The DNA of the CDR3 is TGTGCCAGCAGTGAAGAGGAGGGGGCTACTGAGCAGTTCTTC.

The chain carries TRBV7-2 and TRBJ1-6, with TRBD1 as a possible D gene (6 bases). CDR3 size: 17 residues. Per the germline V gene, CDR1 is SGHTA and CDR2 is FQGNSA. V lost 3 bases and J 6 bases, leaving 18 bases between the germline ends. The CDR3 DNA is TGTGCCAGCAGCTTCTTACCACGACAGGCCGGTAATTCACCCCTCCACTTT. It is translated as CASSFLPRQAGNSPLHF.

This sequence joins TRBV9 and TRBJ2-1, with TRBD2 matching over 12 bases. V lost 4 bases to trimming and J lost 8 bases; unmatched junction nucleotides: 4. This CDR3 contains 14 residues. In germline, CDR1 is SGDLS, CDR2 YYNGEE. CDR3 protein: CASSSRTSGDEQFF. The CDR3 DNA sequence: TGTGCCAGCAGCTCTCGGACTAGCGGGGATGAGCAGTTCTTC.

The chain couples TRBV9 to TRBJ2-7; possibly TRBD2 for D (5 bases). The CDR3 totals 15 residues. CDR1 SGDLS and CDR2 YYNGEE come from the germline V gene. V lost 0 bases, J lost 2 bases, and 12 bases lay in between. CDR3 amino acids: CASSVGPAAPYEQYF. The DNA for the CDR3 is TGTGCCAGCAGCGTAGGACCAGCGGCACCCTACGAGCAGTACTTC.